The 25 T cell receptor beta chains below all came from one sample that was sequenced in a study of blood T cell repertoires in COVID-19. TCRdb's copy holds only in-frame clones and misses some; the assay was immunoSEQ multiplex PCR. The sample includes roughly 77,000 clones, 88% of them seen just once. The specimen sequenced was peripheral blood. These receptors all come from a human donor in a cohort sampled during active COVID-19.

The V gene is TRBV4-2, the J gene TRBJ2-1, with 9 bases aligning to TRBD2. Germline-derived CDR1 and CDR2 are LGHNA and YNFKEQ. Trimming took 2 bases from V and 9 from J; bases not matched to a gene: 11. The CDR3 has 16 residues. The CDR3 loop is CASSQSSGALGGEQFF. CDR3 in DNA: TGTGCCAGCAGCCAATCTAGCGGGGCCCTAGGTGGTGAGCAGTTCTTC.

This sequence joins TRBV5-1 and TRBJ2-5; D might be TRBD1 (6 bases). V was pared by 2 bases and J by 3 bases, with 8 bases between. CDR1 and CDR2 (germline): SGHRS, YFSETQ. This CDR3 is 13 amino acids long. Here the CDR3 DNA reads TGCGCCAGCAGCTTCAACAGGGAAGAGACCCAGTACTTC. It yields the protein CASSFNREETQYF.

The CDR3 here is CASSPTGPTGELFF. The CDR3 region has the DNA TGTGCCAGCAGCCCGACAGGGCCCACCGGGGAGCTGTTTTTT. The chain has TRBV7-9 and TRBJ2-2, with 7 bases identical to TRBD1. Germline CDR1 is SEHNR and CDR2 is FQNEAQ (reference sequence). V trimming: 5 bases; J trimming: 4 bases; junction bases outside the gene matches: 4. The CDR3 length is 14 residues. Combining the CDR3 with reference TRBV7-9 and TRBJ2-2 gives the whole variable domain DTGVSQNPRHKITKRGQNVTFRCDPISEHNRLYWYRQTLGQGPEFLTYFQNEAQLEKSRLLSDRFSAERPKGSFSTLEIQRTEQGDSAMYLCASSPTGPTGELFFGEGSRLTVL.

The chain uses TRBV3-1 (or the pseudogene TRBV3-2) and TRBJ2-1, with a possible D match to TRBD2 (5 bases). Germline CDR1 is LGHDT and CDR2 is YNNKEL (reference sequence). The CDR3 is made up of 14 amino acids. Between the trimmed V and J ends, which lost 0 bases and 10 bases, there was a span of 13 bases. Written as DNA, the CDR3 is TGTGCCAGCAGCCAAGAAGCGAGGGAAAGGGAGCAGTTCTTC. The encoded protein is CASSQEAREREQFF.

The chain couples TRBV28 to TRBJ2-5, with 7 bases aligning to TRBD2. The CDR3 extends over 14 amino acids. Germline V gives CDR1 MDHEN, CDR2 SYDVKM. V shed 2 bases and J 5 bases; nucleotides not matched to a gene: 5. The CDR3 reads CASSLGRGSETQYF. In nucleotides, the CDR3 is TGTGCCAGCAGTTTAGGGAGGGGTTCGGAGACCCAGTACTTC.

The V call is TRBV3-1 (or the pseudogene TRBV3-2), the J call TRBJ2-5; a possible D gene is TRBD1 (6 bases). Germline values: CDR1 LGHDT, CDR2 YNNKEL (reference sequence). Trimming left V 0 bases short and J 2 bases short, with 13 bases between. The CDR3 is 16 residues long. In nucleotides, the CDR3 is TGTGCCAGCAGCCAAGATTGGCAGAGGGGGCAAGAGACCCAGTACTTC. It translates to CASSQDWQRGQETQYF.

The genes are TRBV6-1 and TRBJ1-2, with TRBD1 matching over 7 bases. CDR3 length: 13 residues. From germline, CDR1 is MNHNS and CDR2 SASEGT. V lost 2 bases to trimming and J lost 7 bases; unmatched junction nucleotides: 4. In DNA form, the CDR3 reads TGTGCCAGCAGTGAACGACAGGGACGTGGCTACACCTTC. This encodes CASSERQGRGYTF.

This clone was detected only once. The same CDR3 arises from other DNA sequences in this sample as well. The genes are TRBV5-1 and TRBJ2-3; tentatively, D is TRBD1 (6 bases). Trimming stripped 0 bases from V and 1 base from J, with 6 bases between. The CDR3 covers 14 residues. CDR1 SGHRS and CDR2 YFSETQ come from the germline V gene. DNA for the CDR3: TGCGCCAGCAGCTTGGACAGGGGCACAGATACGCAGTATTTT. It codes for CASSLDRGTDTQYF. Full variable domain (outside the CDR3, taken from reference TRBV5-1 and TRBJ2-3): KAGVTQTPRYLIKTRGQQVTLSCSPISGHRSVSWYQQTPGQGLQFLFEYFSETQRNKGNFPGRFSGRQFSNSRSEMNVSTLELGDSALYLCASSLDRGTDTQYFGPGTRLTVL.

This clone was detected once. J is TRBJ1-4 and V is TRBV6-5, with a weak D call TRBD1 (6 bases). Germline CDR1 is MNHEY and CDR2 is SVGAGI. Trimming removed 7 bases from V and 8 bases from J, with 17 bases in between. CDR3 size: 14 residues. The CDR3 DNA reads as TGTGCCAGCAAGATTACAGGGACTAGCGAAAAACTGTTTTTT. Protein sequence: CASKITGTSEKLFF.

In this sample, this clone turned up once. The chain has TRBV11-2 and TRBJ2-7; D is possibly TRBD2 (6 bases). Between the trimmed V and J ends, which lost 1 base and 7 bases, there was a span of 14 bases. CDR3 size: 14 residues. Germline loops: CDR1 SGHAT, CDR2 FQNNGV. The CDR3 bases are TGTGCCAGCAGCTTAGGAGGCAGTGGGGGGGAGCAGTACTTC. As protein: CASSLGGSGGEQYF.

This chain connects TRBV10-2 to TRBJ1-5; 7 bases are a match to TRBD1. Germline V gene lookup returns CDR1 WSHSY and CDR2 SAAADI. Unmatched junction bases numbered 7, after V lost 5 bases and J lost 0 bases. The CDR3 sequence is 16 residues long. The CDR3 DNA reads TGCGCCAGCAGTCAGGACAGGAGCCCTAGCAATCAGCCCCAGCATTTT. It yields the protein CASSQDRSPSNQPQHF.

This chain uses TRBV6-1 with TRBJ1-6; possible D gene TRBD1, 5 bases. The CDR3 covers 13 residues. Germline CDR1 and CDR2: MNHNS and SASEGT. Trimming stripped 3 bases from V and 10 bases from J, with 10 bases between. CDR3 in amino acids: CASSDRVDSPLHF. As DNA, the CDR3 is TGTGCCAGCAGTGACAGGGTTGACTCACCCCTCCACTTT.

The rearrangement joins TRBV7-9 to TRBJ2-3; 9 positions match TRBD2. This CDR3 is built from 14 residues. With V trimmed by 4 bases and J by 1 base, 0 bases remained unmatched. CDR1 is SEHNR and CDR2 is FQNEAQ in the germline V gene (reference sequence). The CDR3: CASSSSGGTDTQYF. The CDR3, as DNA: TGTGCCAGCAGCTCTAGCGGGGGCACAGATACGCAGTATTTT.

The rearrangement links TRBV30 to TRBJ1-1; D remains ambiguous. This CDR3 comprises 13 residues. V shed 3 bases and J shed 5 bases, with 13 bases lying between them. CDR1 is GTSNPN, CDR2 SVGIG, per germline (reference sequence). The CDR3: CAWRGGRVTEAFF. CDR3 bases: TGTGCCTGGAGGGGTGGCCGGGTTACTGAAGCTTTCTTT.

The genes are TRBV7-2 and TRBJ2-5, with 7 positions matching TRBD2. There are 15 residues in the CDR3. V was clipped by 7 bases and J by 3 bases; unmatched bases: 11. The germline V gene encodes CDR1 SGHTA and CDR2 FQGNSA. DNA for the CDR3: TGTGCCAGCACGGAGGGGCCTAGCGGAGAAGAGACCCAGTACTTC. Its translation: CASTEGPSGEETQYF.

The V and J genes are TRBV4-3 and TRBJ2-6, with a possible D match to TRBD1 (5 bases). Germline V lookup: CDR1 LGHNA, CDR2 YSLEER. The CDR3 is 16 residues long. Trimming pared 4 bases from V and 3 bases from J, leaving 13 bases between. CDR3 sequence reads: CASSLTGHGGANVLTF. Written as DNA, the CDR3 is TGCGCCAGCAGCCTCACAGGACACGGTGGGGCCAACGTCCTGACTTTC.

The chain links TRBV5-1 to TRBJ2-7; weak D call: TRBD1 (5 bases). The CDR3 length is 16 residues. V lost 0 bases and J lost 2, with 15 bases in between. Per germline, CDR1 SGHRS and CDR2 YFSETQ. The CDR3 nucleotides read TGCGCCAGCAGCTTGGGGACGACAGAGATCACCTACGAGCAGTACTTC. Encoded protein: CASSLGTTEITYEQYF.

V gene TRBV23-1 combines with J gene TRBJ1-1; 7 bases match TRBD1. TRBV23-1 counts as an open reading frame of uncertain function. V shed 0 bases, J shed 3 bases, and the junction held 4 bases outside the gene matches. The CDR3 sequence is 15 residues long. The CDR3 coding sequence is TGCGCCAGCAGTCAATCTGACAGGGACGACACTGAAGCTTTCTTT. Translated, it gives CASSQSDRDDTEAFF.

This chain uses TRBV30 with TRBJ2-5; 7 bases are shared with TRBD1. Germline loops: CDR1 GTSNPN, CDR2 SVGIG (reference sequence). Trimming at V came to 4 bases and at J to 5 bases, leaving 10 bases not matched to a gene. CDR3 length: 14 amino acids. CDR3 sequence: CAWNGEGGAETQYF. In DNA form, the CDR3 reads TGTGCCTGGAATGGGGAAGGGGGCGCGGAGACCCAGTACTTC.

The chain couples TRBV25-1 to TRBJ2-3, with 9 bases identical to TRBD2. After removal of 3 bases from V and 5 bases from J, the junction contained 12 bases not matched to a gene. The CDR3 length is 17 residues. Germline loops: CDR1 MGHDK, CDR2 SYGVNS. The CDR3 region has the DNA TGTGCCAGCAGTGATACCCCCGGGCGGGGGGGCTTAGATACGCAGTATTTT. Amino acid sequence: CASSDTPGRGGLDTQYF.

The rearrangement joins TRBV5-4 to TRBJ1-5; 7 nucleotides align to TRBD1. The CDR3 covers 16 residues. J lost 6 bases, V lost 2 bases, and 11 bases had no gene match. From germline, CDR1 is SGHNT and CDR2 YYREEE (reference sequence). CDR3 in DNA: TGTGCCAGCAGCTTTGGTGGAGGGGGCGCGGTTCAGCCCCAGCATTTT. Its translation: CASSFGGGGAVQPQHF.

The chain carries TRBV6-1 and TRBJ2-2; TRBD1 agrees at 7 bases. Trimming cost V 2 bases and J 4 bases; bases outside gene matches: 10. There are 17 residues in the CDR3. Germline-derived CDR1 and CDR2 are MNHNS and SASEGT. CDR3 sequence (DNA): TGTGCCAGCAGTGAACGTAAAGGGGGCGATTCCACCGGGGAGCTGTTTTTT. As protein: CASSERKGGDSTGELFF.

A remark on this clone: Within the sample, other DNA sequences also encode this same CDR3. The chain is built from TRBV4-1 and TRBJ2-1; the D gene is possibly TRBD2 (7 bases). The germline V and J ends were trimmed by 3 bases and 9 bases, with 21 bases remaining between them. Germline lookup yields CDR1 MGHRA and CDR2 YSYEKL. The CDR3 is 16 amino acids. CDR3 sequence reads: CASSQGGGGWVGEQFF. CDR3 in DNA: TGCGCCAGCAGCCAGGGGGGCGGGGGCTGGGTGGGTGAGCAGTTCTTC.

A few counts support this clone. The V call is TRBV4-1, the J call TRBJ1-1; no firm D call. CDR1 is MGHRA, CDR2 YSYEKL, per germline. V was clipped by 0 bases and J by 5 bases, with 7 bases between them. CDR3 length: 13 amino acids. In DNA form, the CDR3 reads TGCGCCAGCAGCCAAGATAGGGAGACTGAAGCTTTCTTT. Translating it yields CASSQDRETEAFF.

V and J are TRBV5-5 and TRBJ2-3, with 9 positions matching TRBD1. Germline V lookup: CDR1 SGHKS, CDR2 YYEKEE (reference sequence). V was pared by 4 bases and J by 5 bases, with 8 bases of the junction left unmatched. This CDR3 region has 15 residues. The CDR3 DNA follows: TGTGCCAGCAGCGTCGGGACAGGGTTAGGAGATACGCAGTATTTT. This gives the protein CASSVGTGLGDTQYF.